The TCR beta chain described here comes from a study of cytomegalovirus exposure and HLA in healthy donors (dated by TCRdb to 2017 to 2019). The study in broad terms: According to a later analysis, the 120 or so validation repertoires were produced on the same platform as the 666 repertoires of the first cohort. The study aimed to test whether signatures of past pathogen exposure could be identified by cataloging public T cell receptors. A separate validation cohort of over a hundred different subjects was used in addition to the roughly 670-subject first cohort. The study combined high-throughput TCR immunosequencing, statistical association of individual TCRs with disease status, and machine learning to predict cytomegalovirus infection status. Results and caveats for the whole study, not just this receptor: Across donors, most TCR sequences were observed very rarely, whereas some public TCRs were present in many individuals. The authors suggested that the approach could potentially be extended to other disease states and immunological phenotypes. In vitro tests confirmed that a few of the cytomegalovirus-associated TCR beta chains recognize cytomegalovirus antigens. A total of around 150 TCR beta chains were listed by the study as associated with cytomegalovirus. A later analysis found that TCRs clustered in the first cohort also tended to co-occur in the approximately 120 validation repertoires, with more than 90% of cluster scores above 0. All 120 or so repertoires were used to score co-occurrence in the validation cohort in a later analysis, because that analysis had no HLA typing for the cohort. The classifier was reported to diagnose cytomegalovirus status with high specificity and sensitivity in both the original cohort and the validation cohort.

The CDR3 runs 15 residues from the cysteine to the phenylalanine. The only DNA kept is the CDR3, 45 bases in frame from the first base. At the junction V is shortened by 0 bases and J by 4 bases; bases outside the gene matches: 6. CDR1 SGHRS and CDR2 YFSETQ were looked up in the germline V gene. This clone was counted between two and nine times. Its cognate antigen has yet to be identified. It has no much larger one-base neighbor in the sample; base qualities were not kept. The method behind the library was the immunoSEQ multiplex PCR assay. The study's own analysis went as follows. A statistical classification framework was built to diagnose cytomegalovirus status from the catalog of TCR beta chain sequences. TCRdb took over this immuneACCESS table, retaining in-frame rearrangements with V and J assigned. Such tables are incomplete; in checked studies, under half of the missing clones stem from an unresolved V gene, and the remainder is unexplained. V and J calls and clone size are those listed in that table; D and trimming were worked out from the DNA. Here the sample has some 350,000 clones; approximately 86% occur a single time. 1% to 1.5% of the sample is in the top ten clones.

The donors belonged to the validation cohort of over a hundred subjects, which was separate from the approximately 610-subject first cohort. The chain is assembled from TRBV5-1 and TRBJ1-2, with 7 central nucleotides matching TRBD1. The sequenced material came from PBMCs. The sequence derives from a woman aged 25 to 39 in good health and CMV-seropositive. In nucleotides, the sequence is TGCGCCAGCAGCTTGGTAACAGGGGAAATCTATGGCTACACCTTC. It translates as CASSLVTGEIYGYTF. Outside the CDR3, residues come from the reference TRBV5-1 and TRBJ1-2 proteins, so the full variable domain is: KAGVTQTPRYLIKTRGQQVTLSCSPISGHRSVSWYQQTPGQGLQFLFEYFSETQRNKGNFPGRFSGRQFSNSRSEMNVSTLELGDSALYLCASSLVTGEIYGYTFGSGTRLTVV.